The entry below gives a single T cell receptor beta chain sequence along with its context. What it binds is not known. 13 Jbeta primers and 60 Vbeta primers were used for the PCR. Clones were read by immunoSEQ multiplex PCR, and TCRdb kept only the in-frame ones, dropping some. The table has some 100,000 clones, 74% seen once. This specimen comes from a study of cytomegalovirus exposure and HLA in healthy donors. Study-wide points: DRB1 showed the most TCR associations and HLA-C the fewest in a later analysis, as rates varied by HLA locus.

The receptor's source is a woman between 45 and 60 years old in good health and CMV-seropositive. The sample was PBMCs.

CDR3 coding DNA: TGTGCCAGCAGTTTCATGGACAGGCCACACTATGGCTACACCTTC. It yields the protein CASSFMDRPHYGYTF. The chain couples TRBV28 to TRBJ1-2; 7 bases fit TRBD1. Per the germline V gene, CDR1 is MDHEN and CDR2 is SYDVKM. The CDR3 runs to 15 residues. The junction had 7 bases not matched to a gene; V was cut back by 3 bases and J by 3 bases.